The rows below give T cell receptor beta chains drawn from one sample of a study of CD8 T cells in ankylosing spondylitis. TCRdb analysed the 5' RACE reads with MiXCR anew, one entry per CDR3 protein. The sample holds under 450,000 distinct CDR3 sequences; 15% to 20% are singletons and the top ten take over 1%. The source material was blood, either unsorted or a sorted T cell fraction (not recorded which). The receptors come from a male donor with ankylosing spondylitis. Each CDR3 is given with its conserved first and last residue. Each record gives: CDR3 length, D gene, J gene, clone size, V gene, CDR3 DNA, CDR3 protein. The D gene is left open where the match is weak. A row's size may be missing; if present it is once, few, many or a size class.

>17|TRBD1|TRBJ2-2|-|TRBV27
TGTGCCAGCAGTTTATCTATGGTAGGGGGCCCGCTCGGGGAGCTGTTTTTT
CASSLSMVGGPLGELFF
>13|-|TRBJ2-5|many|TRBV5-5
TGTGCCAGCAGCCGGACTTTACTAGAGACCCAGTACTTC
CASSRTLLETQYF
>16|TRBD2|TRBJ2-3|-|TRBV14
TGTGCCAGCAGCACGCCCGGGACTAGCGGGGTGGATACGCAGTATTTT
CASSTPGTSGVDTQYF
>16|TRBD1|TRBJ1-1|few|TRBV11-2
TGTGCCAGCAGCTTAGGTCCGGGACAGGGATCCACTGAAGCTTTCTTT
CASSLGPGQGSTEAFF
>14|TRBD1|TRBJ1-2|-|TRBV11-2
TGTGCCAGCAGCTTAAGACAGGGGGCTGTTGGCTACACCTTC
CASSLRQGAVGYTF
>16|-|TRBJ2-6|-|TRBV4-2
TGTGCCAGCAGCCGAAGTGGGGGCTCTGGGGCCAACGTCCTGACTTTC
CASSRSGGSGANVLTF
>12|-|TRBJ2-1|few|TRBV9
TGTGCCAGCAGCGTAGATGGTATTGAGCAGTTCTTC
CASSVDGIEQFF
>14|-|TRBJ2-4|few|TRBV12-3/TRBV12-4
TGTGCCAGCAGTTTAACAGAGAGTAAAAACATTCAGTACTTC
CASSLTESKNIQYF
>15|TRBD1|TRBJ1-4|-|TRBV6-5
TGTGCCAGCAGTTCTCGGACAGGGGGCTATGAAAAACTGTTTTTT
CASSSRTGGYEKLFF
>17|TRBD2|TRBJ2-2|many|TRBV24-1
TGTGCCACCAGTGTGGCACTAGCGGCGCCTGACACCGGGGAGCTGTTTTTT
CATSVALAAPDTGELFF
>17|-|TRBJ2-1|few|TRBV7-2
TGTGCCAGCAGCTTAGGAAGGAGAACCGGCGACTACAATGAGCAGTTCTTC
CASSLGRRTGDYNEQFF
>11|-|TRBJ2-7|-|TRBV20-1
TGCAGTGCTCTTCGGCCCAACGAGCAGTACTTC
CSALRPNEQYF
>16|-|TRBJ1-3|-|TRBV7-8
TGTGCCAGCAGCTTATCGGACACAAGCTCTGGAAACACCATATATTTT
CASSLSDTSSGNTIYF
>15|TRBD2|TRBJ2-7|many|TRBV7-2
TGTGCCAGCCTACCTCAAGCGGGACCTTTCTACGAGCAGTACTTC
CASLPQAGPFYEQYF
>14|-|TRBJ2-7|few|TRBV20-1
TGCAGTGCTAGAGGACCAGGGTCAAGCTACGAGCAGTACTTC
CSARGPGSSYEQYF
>12|TRBD2|TRBJ2-1|-|TRBV6-5
TGTGCCAGCAGTTACTCCGGGACTATGGAGTTCTTC
CASSYSGTMEFF